This record concerns one T cell receptor beta chain sequence. Its antigen is unknown. Germline is not matched at one junction end, which may reflect a read error. This record belongs to a study of blood T cells in healthy people across ages. The germline gives CDR1 MDHEN, CDR2 SYDVKM. CDR3 length: 14 residues. A second PCR, run for roughly 7 to 12 cycles, used a sample-barcoded 5' primer plus a J-beta primer mix. TCRdb called the 5' RACE reads again in MiXCR, with one record for every CDR3 protein. The table has about a million distinct CDR3 sequences, roughly half seen once; the top ten hold around 21%. General study points: Samples with more naive T cells showed higher observed beta diversity.

The sample providers were healthy Caucasian people from Russia, aged roughly 6 to 90. This sequence joins TRBV28 and TRBJ2-7; the D call may be TRBD1 or TRBD2 (7 bases each). This TCR was recovered from a woman aged 55-70 years in good health. The sequenced sample was blood. CDR3 DNA sequence: TGTGCCAGCACTTTACAGGGGAGGGCCTCCGAGCAGTACTTC. Its protein product is CASTLQGRASEQYF.